These 8 T cell receptor beta chains originate from one sample sequenced in a study of T cell responses to AZD1222 COVID-19 vaccine. Sequenced by immunoSEQ multiplex PCR; TCRdb stores in-frame clones only, minus some. The top ten clones hold approximately 1.4% of a sample with about 190,000 clones, roughly 92% of them seen once. The sequences come from peripheral blood, collected on day 0 of AZD1222 vaccination. These receptors all come from an adult in good health.

V is TRBV29-1 and J is TRBJ2-5, with TRBD2 identical over 9 bases. Trimming cost V 5 bases and J 1 base; bases outside gene matches: 8. Germline loops: CDR1 SQVTM, CDR2 ANQGSEA. The CDR3 is 15 amino acids. CDR3 DNA sequence: TGCAGCGTTAGGCGTGCGGGGGGGCCCCAAGAGACCCAGTACTTC. Translated, it gives CSVRRAGGPQETQYF.

This clone was found once. The V call is TRBV6-2 or TRBV6-3, the J call TRBJ1-4; 10 positions match TRBD1. The V segment lost 5 bases and the J segment 6 bases; nucleotides outside the gene matches: 6. The germline V gene encodes CDR1 MNHEY and CDR2 SVGEGT. This CDR3 has 15 amino acids. CDR3 in DNA: TGTGCCAGCAGTACGGGACAGGGGTTTGATGAAAAACTGTTTTTT. As protein: CASSTGQGFDEKLFF.

This chain links TRBV5-4 with TRBJ1-2; 9 bases fit TRBD1. V lost 4 bases, J lost 3 bases, and 1 base stayed unmatched. This CDR3 comprises 13 residues. Germline CDR1 is SGHNT and CDR2 is YYREEE (reference sequence). The CDR3 DNA sequence: TGTGCCAGCAGCCGGACAGGGGACTATGGCTACACCTTC. It encodes CASSRTGDYGYTF.

The chain combines TRBV27 with TRBJ1-2; D not resolved. Germline-derived CDR1 and CDR2 are MNHEY and SMNVEV (reference sequence). CDR3 size: 12 residues. Trimming shortened V by 5 bases and J by 5 bases, and 9 bases separated the two germline ends. The CDR3 DNA reads TGTGCCAGCAGTAGAGATAGGTATGGCTACACCTTC. Amino acid sequence: CASSRDRYGYTF.

The CDR3 loop is CASSRTGNTEAFF. Here the CDR3 DNA reads TGTGCCAGCAGTCGGACAGGGAACACTGAAGCTTTCTTT. The rearrangement joins TRBV11-3 to TRBJ1-1; 7 bases agree with TRBD1. CDR1 and CDR2 from the germline V gene are SGHNT and YENEEA. V gave up 6 bases and J gave up 1 base; unmatched junction bases: 2. The CDR3 is 13 residues long.

In nucleotides, the CDR3 is TGTGCCAGCAGTTACTCGAGGAGGGAGGGCGGCACCTTC. Protein product: CASSYSRREGGTF. The chain links TRBV6-5 to TRBJ1-2, with unresolved D. V lost 0 bases to trimming and J lost 13 bases, with 15 bases between them. Germline assignment: CDR1 MNHEY and CDR2 SVGAGI. The CDR3 loop spans 13 amino acids.

This chain uses TRBV29-1 with TRBJ1-2; the match to TRBD1 covers 9 bases. There are 12 residues in the CDR3. The junction had 3 bases not matched to a gene; V was cut back by 7 bases and J by 3 bases. Germline V lookup: CDR1 SQVTM, CDR2 ANQGSEA. The CDR3, as DNA: TGCAGCGGGGGACAGGGTGACTATGGCTACACCTTC. Protein: CSGGQGDYGYTF.

V usage is TRBV3-1 (or the pseudogene TRBV3-2) and J usage is TRBJ2-5; 10 bases fit TRBD1. The CDR3 runs 16 residues. Germline CDR1 is LGHDT and CDR2 is YNNKEL (reference sequence). V was clipped by 4 bases and J by 5 bases; unmatched bases: 10. This chain's CDR3 is CASSLTRTGGIETQYF. For the CDR3, the DNA is TGTGCCAGCAGCCTAACGAGGACAGGGGGAATCGAGACCCAGTACTTC.